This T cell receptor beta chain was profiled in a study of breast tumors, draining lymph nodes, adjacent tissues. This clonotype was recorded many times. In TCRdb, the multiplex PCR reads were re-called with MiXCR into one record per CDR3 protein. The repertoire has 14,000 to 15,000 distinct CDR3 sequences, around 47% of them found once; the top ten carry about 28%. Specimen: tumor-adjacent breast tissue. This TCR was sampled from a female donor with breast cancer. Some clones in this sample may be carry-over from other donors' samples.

CDR3 bases: TGCGCCAGCAGCCAAGGGAGCAGGGCTGGGGCCAACGTCCTGACTTTC. This sequence encodes CASSQGSRAGANVLTF. This chain links TRBV4-3 with TRBJ2-6; D may be TRBD1 (5 bases). Trimming removed 1 base from V and 2 bases from J, with 9 bases in between. The CDR3 loop spans 16 amino acids. Germline CDR1 reads LGHNA; CDR2 reads YSLEER.